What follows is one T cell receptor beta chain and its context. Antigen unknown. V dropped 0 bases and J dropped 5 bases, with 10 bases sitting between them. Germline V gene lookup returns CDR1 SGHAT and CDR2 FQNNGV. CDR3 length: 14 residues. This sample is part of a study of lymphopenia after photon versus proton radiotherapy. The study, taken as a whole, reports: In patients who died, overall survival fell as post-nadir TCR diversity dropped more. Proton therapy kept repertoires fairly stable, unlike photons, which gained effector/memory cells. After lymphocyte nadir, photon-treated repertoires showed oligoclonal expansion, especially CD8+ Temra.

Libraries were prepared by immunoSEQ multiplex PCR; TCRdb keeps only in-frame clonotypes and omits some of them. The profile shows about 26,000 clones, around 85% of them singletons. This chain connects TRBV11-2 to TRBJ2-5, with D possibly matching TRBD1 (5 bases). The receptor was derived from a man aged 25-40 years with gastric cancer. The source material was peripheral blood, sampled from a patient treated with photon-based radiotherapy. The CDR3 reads CASSLDPGFETQYF. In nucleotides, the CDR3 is TGTGCCAGCAGCTTAGATCCAGGGTTCGAGACCCAGTACTTC. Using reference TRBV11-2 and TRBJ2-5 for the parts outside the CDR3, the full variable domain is EAGVAQSPRYKIIEKRQSVAFWCNPISGHATLYWYQQILGQGPKLLIQFQNNGVVDDSQLPKDRFSAERLKGVDSTLKIQPAKLEDSAVYLCASSLDPGFETQYFGPGTRLLVL.